Below, 22 T cell receptor beta chains from the same sample are listed, as sequenced in a study of PD-1 blockade in classical Hodgkin lymphoma. There was relapse after autologous stem cell transplantation in every patient, and there was variation in brentuximab vedotin exposure. Sequencing used immunoSEQ multiplex PCR; TCRdb keeps in-frame clones, though not all of them. Of tens of thousands of clones detected, roughly 89% appear once; the ten largest clones hold roughly a fifth. Sequenced here: peripheral blood mononuclear cells (PBMCs), sampled at baseline. The receptor source for this set is a human donor with classical Hodgkin lymphoma.

The chain uses TRBV5-4 and TRBJ2-6; D uncertain. The V end lost 2 bases, the J end lost 2 bases, and 5 bases lay between the germline ends. Germline CDR1 and CDR2: SGHNT and YYREEE (reference sequence). This CDR3 has 14 amino acids. This CDR3 is CASSLTAGANVLTF. CDR3 nucleotide sequence: TGTGCCAGCAGCTTAACTGCTGGGGCCAACGTCCTGACTTTC.

This clone has a single count. J is TRBJ2-1 and V is TRBV4-1; 13 nucleotides agree with TRBD2. V trimming: 5 bases; J trimming: 0 bases; junction bases outside the gene matches: 10. The CDR3 sequence is 19 residues long. The germline V gene has CDR1 MGHRA and CDR2 YSYEKL. The CDR3 here is CASSYMGLAGSSSYNEQFF. DNA for the CDR3: TGCGCCAGCAGCTATATGGGACTAGCGGGGTCAAGCTCCTACAATGAGCAGTTCTTC.

J is TRBJ2-4 and V is TRBV7-2; 7 nucleotides line up with TRBD2. V lost 1 base, J lost 3 bases, and 6 bases stayed unmatched. This CDR3 contains 16 residues. Germline values: CDR1 SGHTA, CDR2 FQGNSA. CDR3 sequence: CASSLEAGVGKNIQYF. DNA for the CDR3: TGTGCCAGCAGCTTAGAGGCGGGGGTAGGCAAAAACATTCAGTACTTC. Combining the CDR3 with reference TRBV7-2 and TRBJ2-4 gives the whole variable domain GAGVSQSPSNKVTEKGKDVELRCDPISGHTALYWYRQSLGQGLEFLIYFQGNSAPDKSGLPSDRFSAERTGGSVSTLTIQRTQQEDSAVYLCASSLEAGVGKNIQYFGAGTRLSVL.

The chain carries TRBV18 and TRBJ1-1; TRBD1 might be the D (5 bases). Per the germline V gene, CDR1 is KGHSH and CDR2 is LQKENI. The CDR3 has 17 residues. Trimming removed 0 bases from V and 5 bases from J, with 19 bases in between. CDR3 sequence: CASSPPMRGAGRTEAFF. CDR3 nucleotides: TGTGCCAGCTCACCACCCATGAGGGGCGCTGGTAGGACTGAAGCTTTCTTT.

The CDR3 sequence: CASRSETSDYNEQFF. The DNA of the CDR3 is TGCGCCAGCAGGAGCGAGACTAGCGACTACAATGAGCAGTTCTTC. The rearrangement joins TRBV5-1 to TRBJ2-1, with 8 bases aligning to TRBD2. After removal of 5 bases from V and 3 bases from J, the junction contained 7 bases not matched to a gene. Germline CDR1 is SGHRS and CDR2 is YFSETQ. This CDR3 has 15 amino acids. Looking up the rest from reference TRBV5-1 and TRBJ2-1 gives the full variable domain: KAGVTQTPRYLIKTRGQQVTLSCSPISGHRSVSWYQQTPGQGLQFLFEYFSETQRNKGNFPGRFSGRQFSNSRSEMNVSTLELGDSALYLCASRSETSDYNEQFFGPGTRLTVL.

The V and J genes are TRBV4-3 and TRBJ1-5; D gene unclear. Germline-derived CDR1 and CDR2 are LGHNA and YSLEER. The CDR3 is 14 amino acids. V was trimmed by 2 bases and J by 0 bases, leaving 5 bases between them. CDR3 in DNA: TGCGCCAGCAGCCAAAGCCGTAGCAATCAGCCCCAGCATTTT. Translated, it gives CASSQSRSNQPQHF.

This clone appeared many times. This chain uses TRBV2 with TRBJ2-7; D is uncertain. CDR1 is SNHLY and CDR2 is FYNNEI in the germline V gene. V shed 7 bases and J shed 6 bases, with 7 bases lying between them. CDR3 size: 10 residues. The CDR3: CASTTLEQYF. In DNA, the CDR3 is TGTGCCAGCACGACTCTCGAGCAGTACTTC.

The chain couples TRBV13 to TRBJ1-1; TRBD1 might be the D (5 bases). This CDR3 comprises 15 residues. Between the trimmed V and J ends, which lost 6 bases and 3 bases, there was a span of 17 bases. Germline V gene sequence: CDR1 PRHDT, CDR2 FYEKMQ (reference sequence). Here the CDR3 reads CASSGAGRGDTEAFF. The DNA of the CDR3 is TGTGCCAGCAGTGGGGCAGGGCGCGGGGACACTGAAGCTTTCTTT.

V usage is TRBV7-2 and J usage is TRBJ2-1; either TRBD1 or TRBD2 may supply D (6 bases each). Germline loops: CDR1 SGHTA, CDR2 FQGNSA. This CDR3 has 14 residues. The ends were cut back, 5 bases at V and 4 bases at J, with 12 bases in the middle. CDR3 nucleotide sequence: TGTGCCAGCAGCGGAGGGGGGATATACAATGAGCAGTTCTTC. Residues: CASSGGGIYNEQFF.

This clone was observed once. J is TRBJ2-2 and V is TRBV7-9, with D unclear. In germline, CDR1 is SEHNR, CDR2 FQNEAQ (reference sequence). The CDR3 has 14 amino acids. The V gene lost 1 base and the J gene lost 4 bases, with 7 bases spanning the gap. CDR3 sequence reads: CASSLGVGTGELFF. DNA for the CDR3: TGTGCCAGCAGCTTAGGCGTAGGCACCGGGGAGCTGTTTTTT.

The chain employs TRBV13 and TRBJ2-1; D is perhaps TRBD2 (6 bases). The germline V gene has CDR1 PRHDT and CDR2 FYEKMQ (reference sequence). The length of the CDR3 is 14 residues. With 4 bases removed from V and 5 bases from J, the gap between germline ends came to 12 bases. Here the CDR3 DNA reads TGTGCCAGCAGCTCCCGGGCGGGGAACAATGAGCAGTTCTTC. Its translation is CASSSRAGNNEQFF.

The rearrangement joins TRBV6-1 to TRBJ1-2; no reliable D call. The CDR3 contains 13 residues. Germline V gene data show CDR1 as MNHNS and CDR2 as SASEGT. Between the trimmed V and J ends, which lost 1 base and 6 bases, there was a span of 9 bases. The CDR3 bases are TGTGCCAGCAGTGAAGGGCGACGGCATGGCTACACCTTC. Translation: CASSEGRRHGYTF.

This chain connects TRBV15 to TRBJ1-2; D possibly corresponds to TRBD1 (6 bases). Deletions cut 1 base from V and 4 bases from J, with 13 bases between. Germline V gene sequence: CDR1 LNHNV, CDR2 YYDKDF (reference sequence). CDR3 size: 15 residues. This CDR3 is CATSRGQGQPYGYTF. The DNA for the CDR3 is TGTGCCACCAGCAGAGGCCAGGGGCAGCCCTATGGCTACACCTTC.

The V call is TRBV30, the J call TRBJ2-3, with D maybe TRBD2 (5 bases). The germline V and J ends were trimmed by 0 bases and 2 bases, with 12 bases remaining between them. Germline V lookup: CDR1 GTSNPN, CDR2 SVGIG (reference sequence). CDR3 length: 15 amino acids. CDR3 DNA: TGTGCCTGGAGTGTACTAAGCGGACCCACAGATACGCAGTATTTT. This gives the protein CAWSVLSGPTDTQYF.

About this clone: Other DNA sequences of this sample code for an identical CDR3. This chain links TRBV5-1 with TRBJ2-1; D possibly uses TRBD1 or TRBD2 (5 bases each). Germline CDR1 reads SGHRS; CDR2 reads YFSETQ. Trimming stripped 2 bases from V and 0 bases from J, with 9 bases between. The CDR3 covers 15 residues. The CDR3 DNA reads TGCGCCAGCAGCTTAGGTGGGGGCTCCTACAATGAGCAGTTCTTC. Residues: CASSLGGGSYNEQFF.

V usage is TRBV25-1 and J usage is TRBJ1-2; D gene ambiguous. The CDR3 length is 13 residues. The germline V gene has CDR1 MGHDK and CDR2 SYGVNS. Trimming stripped 4 bases from V and 4 bases from J, with 10 bases between. In DNA, the CDR3 is TGTGCCAGCAGTGTAGGCAGATTCTATGGCTACACCTTC. Its protein is CASSVGRFYGYTF.

This chain uses TRBV28 with TRBJ2-3; D possibly corresponds to TRBD2 (5 bases). Germline assignment: CDR1 MDHEN and CDR2 SYDVKM. Trimming cost V 5 bases and J 0 bases, with 12 bases left between them. This CDR3 is 15 amino acids long. CDR3 bases: TGTGCCAGCAGTCCTCGCGGCGGGAGCACAGATACGCAGTATTTT. As protein: CASSPRGGSTDTQYF.

V is TRBV15 and J is TRBJ1-1; D gene ambiguous. This CDR3 is built from 14 residues. Germline V gene sequence: CDR1 LNHNV, CDR2 YYDKDF (reference sequence). V lost 0 bases and J 0 bases, leaving 5 bases between the germline ends. This CDR3 is CATSRDQLNTEAFF. CDR3 DNA sequence: TGTGCCACCAGCAGAGACCAGTTGAACACTGAAGCTTTCTTT.

In this sample, this clone turned up once. The gene calls are TRBV4-1 and TRBJ2-5; 10 bases match TRBD1. Trimming took 1 base from V and 7 from J; bases not matched to a gene: 6. The CDR3 is 15 residues long. Germline V lookup: CDR1 MGHRA, CDR2 YSYEKL. The CDR3 reads CASSQGGQGVGTQYF. The CDR3 nucleotides are TGCGCCAGCAGCCAAGGAGGACAGGGGGTCGGGACCCAGTACTTC.

The chain uses TRBV27 and TRBJ1-5, with D possibly being TRBD1 (5 bases). Germline V gene lookup returns CDR1 MNHEY and CDR2 SMNVEV (reference sequence). The CDR3 length is 15 residues. Deletions cut 0 bases from V and 9 bases from J, with 15 bases between. CDR3 loop: CASSLSKRGSRPQHF. The CDR3 bases are TGTGCCAGCAGTTTATCGAAAAGGGGATCTCGGCCCCAGCATTTT.

This sequence joins TRBV27 and TRBJ2-7; D is possibly TRBD1 (6 bases). This CDR3 has 14 amino acids. Trimming took off 2 bases at V and 1 base at J, with 9 bases between the two ends. Germline V gene data show CDR1 as MNHEY and CDR2 as SMNVEV (reference sequence). The CDR3 DNA sequence: TGTGCCAGCAGTTTAGACAGGCAATCCTACGAGCAGTACTTC. As protein: CASSLDRQSYEQYF.

The rearrangement links TRBV5-4 to TRBJ2-7; D is possibly TRBD2 (5 bases). Per the germline V gene, CDR1 is SGHNT and CDR2 is YYREEE (reference sequence). The V gene lost 3 bases and the J gene lost 3 bases, with 10 bases spanning the gap. The CDR3 spans 13 residues. The CDR3 sequence: CASSSGVSYEQYF. The CDR3 bases are TGTGCCAGCAGCTCCGGGGTCAGCTACGAGCAGTACTTC.